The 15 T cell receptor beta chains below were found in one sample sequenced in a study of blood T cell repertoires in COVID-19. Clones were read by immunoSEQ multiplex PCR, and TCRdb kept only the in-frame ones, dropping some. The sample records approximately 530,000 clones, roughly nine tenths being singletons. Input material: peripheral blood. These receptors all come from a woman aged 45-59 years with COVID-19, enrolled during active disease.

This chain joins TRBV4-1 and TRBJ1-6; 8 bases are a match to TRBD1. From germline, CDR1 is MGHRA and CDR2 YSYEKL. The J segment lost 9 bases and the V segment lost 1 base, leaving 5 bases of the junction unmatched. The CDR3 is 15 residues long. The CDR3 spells CASSQGTGTFSPLHF. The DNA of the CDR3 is TGCGCCAGCAGCCAAGGGACAGGGACCTTTTCACCCCTCCACTTT.

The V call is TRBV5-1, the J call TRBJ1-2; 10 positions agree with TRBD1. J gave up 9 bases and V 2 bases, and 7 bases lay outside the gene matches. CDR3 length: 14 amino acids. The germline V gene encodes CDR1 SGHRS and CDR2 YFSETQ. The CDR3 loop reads CASSLGGQGGSYTF. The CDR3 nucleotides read TGCGCCAGCAGCTTAGGCGGACAGGGGGGAAGCTACACCTTC.

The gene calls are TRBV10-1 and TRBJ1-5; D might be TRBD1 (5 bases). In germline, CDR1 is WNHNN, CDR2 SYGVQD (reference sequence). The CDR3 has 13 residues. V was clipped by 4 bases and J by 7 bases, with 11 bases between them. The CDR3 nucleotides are TGCGCCAGCAGTGCGGGGGTCCGCCAGCCCCAGCATTTT. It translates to CASSAGVRQPQHF.

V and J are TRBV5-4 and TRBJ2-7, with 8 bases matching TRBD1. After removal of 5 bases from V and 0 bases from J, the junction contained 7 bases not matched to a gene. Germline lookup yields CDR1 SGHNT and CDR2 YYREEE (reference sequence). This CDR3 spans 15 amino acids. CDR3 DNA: TGTGCCAGCAGTTCGGACAGGGCCAGCTCCTACGAGCAGTACTTC. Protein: CASSSDRASSYEQYF.

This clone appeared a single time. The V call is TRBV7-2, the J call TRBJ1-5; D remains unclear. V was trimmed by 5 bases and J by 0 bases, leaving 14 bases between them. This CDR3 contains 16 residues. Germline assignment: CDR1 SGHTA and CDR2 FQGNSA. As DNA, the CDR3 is TGTGCCAGCAGCCCAGAGGTGTTAGGTAGCAATCAGCCCCAGCATTTT. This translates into CASSPEVLGSNQPQHF.

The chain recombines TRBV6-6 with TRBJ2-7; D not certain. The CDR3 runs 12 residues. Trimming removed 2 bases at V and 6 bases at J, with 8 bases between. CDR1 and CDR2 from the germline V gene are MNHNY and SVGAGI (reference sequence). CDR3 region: CASSYAATEQYF. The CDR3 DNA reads TGTGCCAGCAGTTACGCGGCTACCGAGCAGTACTTC.

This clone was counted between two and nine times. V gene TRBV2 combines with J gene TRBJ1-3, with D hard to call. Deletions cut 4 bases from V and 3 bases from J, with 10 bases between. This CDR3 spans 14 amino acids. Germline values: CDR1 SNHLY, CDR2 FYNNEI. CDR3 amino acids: CASSGKRLGNTIYF. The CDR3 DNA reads TGTGCCAGCAGTGGGAAGCGTCTTGGAAACACCATATATTTT.

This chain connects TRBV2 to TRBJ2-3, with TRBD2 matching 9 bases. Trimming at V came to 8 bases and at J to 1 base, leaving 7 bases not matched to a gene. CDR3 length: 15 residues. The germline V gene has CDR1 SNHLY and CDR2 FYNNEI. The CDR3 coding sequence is TGTGCCAGCGGAAGATTAGCGGGGGGCACAGATACGCAGTATTTT. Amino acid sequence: CASGRLAGGTDTQYF. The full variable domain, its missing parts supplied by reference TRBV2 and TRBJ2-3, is EPEVTQTPSHQVTQMGQEVILRCVPISNHLYFYWYRQILGQKVEFLVSFYNNEISEKSEIFDDQFSVERPDGSNFTLKIRSTKLEDSAMYFCASGRLAGGTDTQYFGPGTRLTVL.

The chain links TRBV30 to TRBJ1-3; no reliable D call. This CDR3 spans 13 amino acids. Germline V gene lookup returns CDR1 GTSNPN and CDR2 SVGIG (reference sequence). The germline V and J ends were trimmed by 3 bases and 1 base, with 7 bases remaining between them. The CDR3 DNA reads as TGTGCCTGGAGGAGGGCTTCTGGAAACACCATATATTTT. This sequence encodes CAWRRASGNTIYF. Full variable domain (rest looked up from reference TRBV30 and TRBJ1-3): SQTIHQWPATLVQPVGSPLSLECTVEGTSNPNLYWYRQAAGRGLQLLFYSVGIGQISSEVPQNLSASRPQDRQFILSSKKLLLSDSGFYLCAWRRASGNTIYFGEGSWLTVV.

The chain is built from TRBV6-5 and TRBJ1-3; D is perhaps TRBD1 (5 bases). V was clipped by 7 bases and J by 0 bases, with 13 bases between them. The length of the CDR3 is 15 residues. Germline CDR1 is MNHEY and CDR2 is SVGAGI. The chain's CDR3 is CASKDTYYSGNTIYF. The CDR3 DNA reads TGTGCCAGCAAGGACACATATTACTCTGGAAACACCATATATTTT.

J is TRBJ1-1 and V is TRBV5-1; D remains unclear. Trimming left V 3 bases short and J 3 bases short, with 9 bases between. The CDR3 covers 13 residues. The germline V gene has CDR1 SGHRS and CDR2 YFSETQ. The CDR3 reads CASSWSWDTEAFF. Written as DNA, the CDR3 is TGCGCCAGCAGCTGGAGCTGGGACACTGAAGCTTTCTTT.

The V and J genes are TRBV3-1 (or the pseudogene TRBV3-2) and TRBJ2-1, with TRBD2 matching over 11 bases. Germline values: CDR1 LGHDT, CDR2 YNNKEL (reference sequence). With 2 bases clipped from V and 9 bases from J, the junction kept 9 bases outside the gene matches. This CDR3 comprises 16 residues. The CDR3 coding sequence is TGTGCCAGCAGCCAAAGTAGCGGGGGGGGTTTAGGTGAGCAGTTCTTC. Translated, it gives CASSQSSGGGLGEQFF.

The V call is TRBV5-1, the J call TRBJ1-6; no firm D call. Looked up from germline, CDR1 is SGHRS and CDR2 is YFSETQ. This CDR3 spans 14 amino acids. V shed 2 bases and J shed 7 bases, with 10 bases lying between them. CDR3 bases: TGCGCCAGCAGCTTACAGATCGACAATTCACCCCTCCACTTT. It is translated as CASSLQIDNSPLHF.

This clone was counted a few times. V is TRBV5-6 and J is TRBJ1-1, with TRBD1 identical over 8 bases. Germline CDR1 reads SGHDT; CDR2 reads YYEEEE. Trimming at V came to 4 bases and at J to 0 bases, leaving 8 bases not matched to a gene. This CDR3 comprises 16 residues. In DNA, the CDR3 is TGTGCCAGCAGCGGGGGACAGGTTGAGGTGAACACTGAAGCTTTCTTT. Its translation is CASSGGQVEVNTEAFF.

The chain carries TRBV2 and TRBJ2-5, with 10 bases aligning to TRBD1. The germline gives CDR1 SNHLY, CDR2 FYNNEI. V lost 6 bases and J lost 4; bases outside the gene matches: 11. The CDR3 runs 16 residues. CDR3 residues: CASRDRGALRRETQYF. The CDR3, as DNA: TGTGCCAGCAGGGACAGGGGGGCTCTAAGGCGAGAGACCCAGTACTTC.